The clone carrying this T cell receptor beta chain appeared many times. Its antigen is unidentified. The data were obtained in a study of beta chain features in type 1 diabetes. Study-wide results and caveats: Type 1 diabetes patients had moderately but significantly shorter TCRB CDR3s in all four CD4+ subsets.

As every portion of the isolated RNA was reverse transcribed, the sequencing read expressed TCRB transcripts. The assay was immunoSEQ multiplex PCR, and TCRdb's table has in-frame clones only and misses some. The profile shows some 150,000 clones, roughly 11% of them singletons. The CDR3 sequence is 11 residues long. This rearrangement joins TRBV21-1 to TRBJ2-7; no check of the table's D call, TRBD2, against the DNA was made. TRBV21-1 is deemed a pseudogene. Sequenced material: central memory CD4+ T cells from blood. This receptor was taken from a man aged 18 to 30 in good health. CDR3 sequence (DNA): TGTGCCAGCAGCAAACCTACGGGGAAGTACTTC. This sequence encodes CASSKPTGKYF.